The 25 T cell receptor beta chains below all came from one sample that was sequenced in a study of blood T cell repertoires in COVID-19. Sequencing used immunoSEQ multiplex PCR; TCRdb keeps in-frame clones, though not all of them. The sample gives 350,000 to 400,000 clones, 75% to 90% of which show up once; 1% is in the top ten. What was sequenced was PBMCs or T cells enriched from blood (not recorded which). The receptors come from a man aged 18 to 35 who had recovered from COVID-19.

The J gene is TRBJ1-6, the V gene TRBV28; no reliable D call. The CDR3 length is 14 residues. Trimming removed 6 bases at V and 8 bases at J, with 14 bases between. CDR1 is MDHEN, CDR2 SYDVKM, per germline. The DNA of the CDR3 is TGTGCCAGCAGCCCCGGGAGTGGACATTCACCCCTCCACTTT. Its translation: CASSPGSGHSPLHF. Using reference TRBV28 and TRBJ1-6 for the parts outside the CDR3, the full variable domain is DVKVTQSSRYLVKRTGEKVFLECVQDMDHENMFWYRQDPGLGLRLIYFSYDVKMKEKGDIPEGYSVSREKKERFSLILESASTNQTSMYLCASSPGSGHSPLHFGNGTRLTVT.

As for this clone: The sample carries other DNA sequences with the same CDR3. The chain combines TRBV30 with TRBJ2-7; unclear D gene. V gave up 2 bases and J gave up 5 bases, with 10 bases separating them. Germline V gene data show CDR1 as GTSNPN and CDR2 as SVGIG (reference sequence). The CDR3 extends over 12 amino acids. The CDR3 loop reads CAWSFPGDEQYF. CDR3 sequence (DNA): TGTGCCTGGAGTTTTCCGGGTGACGAGCAGTACTTC. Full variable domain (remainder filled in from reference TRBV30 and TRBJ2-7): SQTIHQWPATLVQPVGSPLSLECTVEGTSNPNLYWYRQAAGRGLQLLFYSVGIGQISSEVPQNLSASRPQDRQFILSSKKLLLSDSGFYLCAWSFPGDEQYFGPGTRLTVT.

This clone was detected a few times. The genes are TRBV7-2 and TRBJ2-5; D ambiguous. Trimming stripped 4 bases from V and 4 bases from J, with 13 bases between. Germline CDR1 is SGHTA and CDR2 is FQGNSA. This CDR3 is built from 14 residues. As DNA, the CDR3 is TGTGCCAGCAGCTCCTCAACCTTCGGAGAGACCCAGTACTTC. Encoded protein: CASSSSTFGETQYF.

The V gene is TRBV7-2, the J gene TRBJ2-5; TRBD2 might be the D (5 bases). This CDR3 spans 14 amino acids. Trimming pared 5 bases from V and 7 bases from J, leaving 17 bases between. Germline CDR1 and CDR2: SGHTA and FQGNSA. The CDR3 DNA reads TGTGCCAGCAGCCTGAGGGAGTCCCCTGCGACCCAGTACTTC. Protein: CASSLRESPATQYF.

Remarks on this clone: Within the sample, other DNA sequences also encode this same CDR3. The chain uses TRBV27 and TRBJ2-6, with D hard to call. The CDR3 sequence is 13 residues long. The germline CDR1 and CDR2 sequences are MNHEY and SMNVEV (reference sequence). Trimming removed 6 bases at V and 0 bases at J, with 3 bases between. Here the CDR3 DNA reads TGTGCCAGCAGCTTCTCTGGGGCCAACGTCCTGACTTTC. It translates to CASSFSGANVLTF. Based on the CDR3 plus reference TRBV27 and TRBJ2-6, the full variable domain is EAQVTQNPRYLITVTGKKLTVTCSQNMNHEYMSWYRQDPGLGLRQIYYSMNVEVTDKGDVPEGYKVSRKEKRNFPLILESPSPNQTSLYFCASSFSGANVLTFGAGSRLTVL.

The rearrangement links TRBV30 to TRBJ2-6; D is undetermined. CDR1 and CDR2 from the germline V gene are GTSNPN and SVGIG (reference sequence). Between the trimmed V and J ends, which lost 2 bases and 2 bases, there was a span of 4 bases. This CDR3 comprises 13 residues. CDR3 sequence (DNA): TGTGCCTGGAGTAATACTGGGGCCAACGTCCTGACTTTC. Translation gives CAWSNTGANVLTF.

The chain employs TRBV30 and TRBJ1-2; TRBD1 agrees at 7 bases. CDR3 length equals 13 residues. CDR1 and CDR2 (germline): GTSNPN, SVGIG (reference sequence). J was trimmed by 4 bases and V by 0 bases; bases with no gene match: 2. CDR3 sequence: CAWSVQGIYGYTF. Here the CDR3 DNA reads TGTGCCTGGAGTGTACAGGGGATCTATGGCTACACCTTC.

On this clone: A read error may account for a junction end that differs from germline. The CDR3 DNA follows: TGCAGTGCAAATCCTAGCGGGAGGGCCCATTTT. This gives the protein CSANPSGRAHF. V gene TRBV20-1 combines with J gene TRBJ2-3; 12 positions match TRBD2. The CDR3 spans 11 residues. CDR1 is DFQATT, CDR2 SNEGSKA, per germline (reference sequence).

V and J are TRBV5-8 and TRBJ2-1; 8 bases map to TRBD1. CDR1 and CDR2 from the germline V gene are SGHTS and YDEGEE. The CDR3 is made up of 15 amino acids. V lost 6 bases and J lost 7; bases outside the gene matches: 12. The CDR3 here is CASILGQGRDNEQFF. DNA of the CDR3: TGTGCCAGCATCCTCGGACAGGGAAGAGATAATGAGCAGTTCTTC.

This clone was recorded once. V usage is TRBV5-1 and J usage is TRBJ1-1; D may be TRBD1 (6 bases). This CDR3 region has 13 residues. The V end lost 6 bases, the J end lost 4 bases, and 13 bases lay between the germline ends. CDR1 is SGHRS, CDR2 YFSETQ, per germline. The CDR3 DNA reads TGCGCCAGCACAACAGGGATGGGCACTGAAGCTTTCTTT. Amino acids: CASTTGMGTEAFF. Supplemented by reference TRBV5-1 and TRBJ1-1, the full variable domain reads KAGVTQTPRYLIKTRGQQVTLSCSPISGHRSVSWYQQTPGQGLQFLFEYFSETQRNKGNFPGRFSGRQFSNSRSEMNVSTLELGDSALYLCASTTGMGTEAFFGQGTRLTVV.

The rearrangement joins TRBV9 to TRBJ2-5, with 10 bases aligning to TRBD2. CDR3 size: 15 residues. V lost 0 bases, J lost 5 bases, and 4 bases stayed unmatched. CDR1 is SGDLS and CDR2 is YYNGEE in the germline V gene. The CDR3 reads CASSVAGSGGETQYF. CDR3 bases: TGTGCCAGCAGCGTAGCAGGTAGCGGGGGGGAGACCCAGTACTTC. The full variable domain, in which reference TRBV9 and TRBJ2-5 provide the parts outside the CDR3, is DSGVTQTPKHLITATGQRVTLRCSPRSGDLSVYWYQQSLDQGLQFLIQYYNGEERAKGNILERFSAQQFPDLHSELNLSSLELGDSALYFCASSVAGSGGETQYFGPGTRLLVL.

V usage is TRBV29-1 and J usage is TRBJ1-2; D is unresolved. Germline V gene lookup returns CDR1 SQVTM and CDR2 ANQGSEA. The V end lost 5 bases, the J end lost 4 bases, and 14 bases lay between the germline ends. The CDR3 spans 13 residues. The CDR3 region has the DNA TGCAGCGTTAAAGGCGGGGTCTCCTATGGCTACACCTTC. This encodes CSVKGGVSYGYTF.

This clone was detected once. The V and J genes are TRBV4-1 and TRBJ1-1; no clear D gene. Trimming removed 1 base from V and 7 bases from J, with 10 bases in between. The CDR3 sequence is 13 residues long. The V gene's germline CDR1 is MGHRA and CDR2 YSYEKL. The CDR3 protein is CASSQGLGDEAFF. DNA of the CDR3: TGCGCCAGCAGCCAAGGATTGGGAGATGAAGCTTTCTTT.

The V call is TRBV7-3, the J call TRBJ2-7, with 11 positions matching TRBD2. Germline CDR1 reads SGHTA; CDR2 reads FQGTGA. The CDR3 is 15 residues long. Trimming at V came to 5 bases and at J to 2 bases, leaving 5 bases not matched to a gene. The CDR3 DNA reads TGTGCCAGCAGCAATCGGACTAGCGGGCCCTACGAGCAGTACTTC. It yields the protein CASSNRTSGPYEQYF.

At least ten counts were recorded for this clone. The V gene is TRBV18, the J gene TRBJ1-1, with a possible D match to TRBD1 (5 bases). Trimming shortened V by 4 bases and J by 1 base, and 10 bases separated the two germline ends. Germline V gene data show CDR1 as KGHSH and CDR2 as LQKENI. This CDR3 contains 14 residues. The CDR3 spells CASSRLDRNTEAFF. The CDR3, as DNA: TGTGCCAGCTCACGATTAGACAGGAACACTGAAGCTTTCTTT.

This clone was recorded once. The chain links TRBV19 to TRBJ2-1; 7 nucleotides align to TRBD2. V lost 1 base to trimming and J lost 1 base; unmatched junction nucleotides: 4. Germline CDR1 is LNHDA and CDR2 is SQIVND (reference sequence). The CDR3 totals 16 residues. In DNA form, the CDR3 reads TGTGCCAGTAGTATAGTTAGCGGGCCTTCCTACAATGAGCAGTTCTTC. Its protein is CASSIVSGPSYNEQFF.

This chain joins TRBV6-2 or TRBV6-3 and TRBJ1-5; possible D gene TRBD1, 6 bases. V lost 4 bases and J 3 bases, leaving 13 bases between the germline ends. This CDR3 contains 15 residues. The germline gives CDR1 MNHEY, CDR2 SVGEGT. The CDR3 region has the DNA TGTGCCAGCAGTTCAAACAGGGTAAACAATCAGCCCCAGCATTTT. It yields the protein CASSSNRVNNQPQHF.

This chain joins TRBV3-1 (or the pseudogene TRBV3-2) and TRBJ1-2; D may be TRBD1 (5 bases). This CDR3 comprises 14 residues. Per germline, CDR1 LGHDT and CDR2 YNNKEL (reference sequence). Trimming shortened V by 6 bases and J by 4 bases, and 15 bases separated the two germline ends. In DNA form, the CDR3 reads TGTGCCAGCAGACTGGGGGAGGGGCCCTATGGCTACACCTTC. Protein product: CASRLGEGPYGYTF.

The CDR3 region is CAWSVQGAGNTIYF. For the CDR3, the DNA is TGTGCCTGGAGTGTACAGGGGGCTGGAAACACCATATATTTT. The J gene is TRBJ1-3, the V gene TRBV30; the match to TRBD1 covers 8 bases. CDR1 GTSNPN and CDR2 SVGIG come from the germline V gene (reference sequence). V gave up 0 bases and J gave up 2 bases; unmatched junction bases: 0. The CDR3 has 14 amino acids.

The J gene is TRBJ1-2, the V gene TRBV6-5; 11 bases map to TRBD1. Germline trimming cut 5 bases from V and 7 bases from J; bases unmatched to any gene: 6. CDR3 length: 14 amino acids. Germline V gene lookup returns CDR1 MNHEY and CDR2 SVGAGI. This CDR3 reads CASSRDRGDAGYTF. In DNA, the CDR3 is TGTGCCAGCAGTCGGGACAGGGGGGATGCTGGCTACACCTTC.

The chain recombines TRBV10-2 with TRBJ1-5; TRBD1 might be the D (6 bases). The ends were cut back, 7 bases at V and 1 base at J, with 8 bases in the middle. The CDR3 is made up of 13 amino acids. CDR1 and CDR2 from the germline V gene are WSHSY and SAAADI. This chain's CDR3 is CASTGASNQPQHF. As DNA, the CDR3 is TGCGCCAGCACAGGGGCCAGCAATCAGCCCCAGCATTTT.

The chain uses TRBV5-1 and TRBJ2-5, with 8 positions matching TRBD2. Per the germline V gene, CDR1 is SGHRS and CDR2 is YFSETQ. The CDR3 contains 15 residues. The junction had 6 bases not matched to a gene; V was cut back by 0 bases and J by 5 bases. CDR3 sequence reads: CASSLDVGRAETQYF. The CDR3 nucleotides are TGCGCCAGCAGCTTGGATGTCGGGAGGGCCGAGACCCAGTACTTC.

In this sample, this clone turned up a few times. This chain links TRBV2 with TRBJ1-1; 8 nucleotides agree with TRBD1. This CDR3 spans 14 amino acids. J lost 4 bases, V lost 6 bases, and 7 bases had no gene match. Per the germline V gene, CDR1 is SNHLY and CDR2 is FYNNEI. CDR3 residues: CASRDREGGTEAFF. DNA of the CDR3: TGTGCCAGCAGGGACAGGGAGGGCGGCACTGAAGCTTTCTTT. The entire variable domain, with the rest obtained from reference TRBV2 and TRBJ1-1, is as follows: EPEVTQTPSHQVTQMGQEVILRCVPISNHLYFYWYRQILGQKVEFLVSFYNNEISEKSEIFDDQFSVERPDGSNFTLKIRSTKLEDSAMYFCASRDREGGTEAFFGQGTRLTVV.

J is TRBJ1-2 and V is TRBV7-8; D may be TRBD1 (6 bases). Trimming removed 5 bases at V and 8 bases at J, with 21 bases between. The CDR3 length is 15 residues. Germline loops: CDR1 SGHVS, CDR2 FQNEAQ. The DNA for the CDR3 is TGTGCCAGCAGCGATACAGGGAGGGGAAGGGGCGGCTACACCTTC. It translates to CASSDTGRGRGGYTF.

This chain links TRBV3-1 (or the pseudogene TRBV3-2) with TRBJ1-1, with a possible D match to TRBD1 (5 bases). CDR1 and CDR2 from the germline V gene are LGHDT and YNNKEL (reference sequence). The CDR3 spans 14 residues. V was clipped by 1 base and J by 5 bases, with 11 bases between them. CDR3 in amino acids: CASSQGQFGTEAFF. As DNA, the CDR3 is TGTGCCAGCAGCCAAGGACAGTTCGGGACTGAAGCTTTCTTT.